The rows below give T cell receptor beta chains drawn from one sample of a study of blood T cell repertoires in COVID-19. Sequencing was performed with immunoSEQ multiplex PCR; in TCRdb, only in-frame clones are kept and a portion is missing. Among about 250,000 clones, about 86% were seen once, and the ten largest hold approximately 6%. Source material: peripheral blood. These receptors were taken from a man aged 80 or over with acute or convalescent COVID-19. Both conserved end residues are part of each CDR3. The D gene is left open where the match is weak. Expanded clones get a size class; other rows say once, few or many, or leave the size out.

j_gene: TRBJ1-5; abundance: NA; v_gene: TRBV12-3/TRBV12-4; d_gene: NA; CDR3nt: TGTGCCAGCAGGCAGGGTTCAGGGCAGCCCCAGCATTTT; CDR3aa: CASRQGSGQPQHF
j_gene: TRBJ2-3; abundance: NA; v_gene: TRBV24-1; d_gene: TRBD1; CDR3nt: TGTGCCACCAGTGCGCAGGGGGCTAGGACAGATACGCAGTATTTT; CDR3aa: CATSAQGARTDTQYF
j_gene: TRBJ2-3; abundance: NA; v_gene: TRBV4-2; d_gene: NA; CDR3nt: TGTGCCAGCAGCCAAGCAGCGGGTAGCACAGATACGCAGTATTTT; CDR3aa: CASSQAAGSTDTQYF
j_gene: TRBJ1-5; abundance: NA; v_gene: TRBV29-1; d_gene: NA; CDR3nt: TGCAGCGTTGGAGGCAGTAATCAGCCCCAGCATTTT; CDR3aa: CSVGGSNQPQHF
j_gene: TRBJ2-5; abundance: NA; v_gene: TRBV27; d_gene: TRBD1; CDR3nt: TGTGCCATCAAGAGGGACAGGAGGCAAGAGACCCAGTACTTC; CDR3aa: CAIKRDRRQETQYF
j_gene: TRBJ2-6; abundance: NA; v_gene: TRBV28; d_gene: NA; CDR3nt: TGTGCCAGCAGTTTGGGGCTCTCTGGGGCCAACGTCCTGACTTTC; CDR3aa: CASSLGLSGANVLTF
j_gene: TRBJ1-2; abundance: NA; v_gene: TRBV6-5; d_gene: NA; CDR3nt: TGTGCCAGCAGTCTCGACAATAACTATGGCTACACCTTC; CDR3aa: CASSLDNNYGYTF
j_gene: TRBJ2-7; abundance: NA; v_gene: TRBV7-8; d_gene: NA; CDR3nt: TGTGCCAGCAGCTACCCTTACAGGGCGCCCTACGAGCAGTACTTC; CDR3aa: CASSYPYRAPYEQYF
j_gene: TRBJ2-5; abundance: few; v_gene: TRBV7-2; d_gene: NA; CDR3nt: TGTGCCAGCAGCTTAGGCCCCCGGGGAGAGACCCAGTACTTC; CDR3aa: CASSLGPRGETQYF
j_gene: TRBJ2-7; abundance: NA; v_gene: TRBV5-1; d_gene: NA; CDR3nt: TGCGCCAGCAGCTCCGGGACTTTCGAGCAGTACTTC; CDR3aa: CASSSGTFEQYF
j_gene: TRBJ2-5; abundance: NA; v_gene: TRBV6-5; d_gene: NA; CDR3nt: TGTGCCAGCACGAATCTAGGAGCTACGGCGGAGACCCAGTACTTC; CDR3aa: CASTNLGATAETQYF
j_gene: TRBJ1-1; abundance: few; v_gene: TRBV6-1; d_gene: NA; CDR3nt: TGTGCCAGCAGTGAAGGGGGGCAGTCCGGTCCAGCTTTCTTT; CDR3aa: CASSEGGQSGPAFF
j_gene: TRBJ2-7; abundance: NA; v_gene: TRBV6-6; d_gene: TRBD2; CDR3nt: TGTGCCAGCAGGGGAACCCGGGGAGGGAGAAAGGTCGAGCAGTACTTC; CDR3aa: CASRGTRGGRKVEQYF
j_gene: TRBJ1-1; abundance: NA; v_gene: TRBV3-1/TRBV3-2; d_gene: NA; CDR3nt: TGTGCCAGCAGCCTGGCGGTAGGGGGGAACACTGAAGCTTTCTTT; CDR3aa: CASSLAVGGNTEAFF
j_gene: TRBJ2-5; abundance: NA; v_gene: TRBV2; d_gene: NA; CDR3nt: TGTGCCAGCAGTGAACAGAAGACCCAGTACTTC; CDR3aa: CASSEQKTQYF
j_gene: TRBJ1-2; abundance: NA; v_gene: TRBV5-4; d_gene: NA; CDR3nt: TGTGCCAGCAGCTTGGCCTTGGAGGGTCCTAACTATGGCTACACCTTC; CDR3aa: CASSLALEGPNYGYTF
j_gene: TRBJ1-2; abundance: NA; v_gene: TRBV6-5; d_gene: NA; CDR3nt: TGTGCCAGCACTACCCCGTCCTCCTATGGCTACACCTTC; CDR3aa: CASTTPSSYGYTF
j_gene: TRBJ1-1; abundance: NA; v_gene: TRBV10-2; d_gene: NA; CDR3nt: TGCGCCAGCAGTGACCCCTTGGCCAGGGGCGCCGACACTGAAGCTTTCTTT; CDR3aa: CASSDPLARGADTEAFF